The source of this T cell receptor (beta chain) is a study of T cells in Graves' hyperthyroidism and ophthalmopathy. The PBMCs had their origin in 7.5 to 10 ml of fresh peripheral blood. The table lists this clonotype with a few counts. Its antigen remains unknown. The study, taken as a whole, reports: From stable hyperthyroidism, ophthalmopathy was set apart by a 13 V-J model. Among clonotypes expanded in thyroid above 0.001, most were also found in blood.

RNA transcripts yielded amplified TCR beta CDR3 regions. Carried out on the TCR CDR3, a first-round RT-PCR used the HTBI primer set. TCRdb redid the calling of the multiplex PCR reads with MiXCR, one entry per CDR3 protein. The sample holds a few hundred thousand distinct CDR3 sequences, less than 20% seen once. CDR3 length: 14 amino acids. V was cut by 5 bases and J by 7 bases, with 15 bases left in between. Germline assignment: CDR1 SGHAT and CDR2 FQNNGV. This TCR was recovered from a man in his forties or fifties with Graves' ophthalmopathy. Material: blood. The V and J genes are TRBV11-2 and TRBJ1-5; D is ambiguous. CDR3 sequence (DNA): TGTGCCAGCAGCCCGACCCCCTTTAACCAGCCCCAGCATTTT. This sequence encodes CASSPTPFNQPQHF.